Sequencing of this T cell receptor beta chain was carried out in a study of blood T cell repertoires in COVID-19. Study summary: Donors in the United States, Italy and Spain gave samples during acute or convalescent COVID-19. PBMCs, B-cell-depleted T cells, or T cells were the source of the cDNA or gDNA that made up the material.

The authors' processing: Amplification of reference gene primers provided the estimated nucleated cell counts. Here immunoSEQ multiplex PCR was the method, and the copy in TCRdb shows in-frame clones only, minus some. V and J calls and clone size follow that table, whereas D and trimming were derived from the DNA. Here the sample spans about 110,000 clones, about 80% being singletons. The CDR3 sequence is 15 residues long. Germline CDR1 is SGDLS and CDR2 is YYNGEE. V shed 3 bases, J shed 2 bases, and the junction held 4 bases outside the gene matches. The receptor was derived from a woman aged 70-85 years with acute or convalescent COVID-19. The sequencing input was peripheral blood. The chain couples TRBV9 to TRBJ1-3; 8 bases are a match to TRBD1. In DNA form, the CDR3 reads TGTGCCAGCAGCGCGACAGGGGATACTGGAAACACCATATATTTT. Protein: CASSATGDTGNTIYF.